This entry describes one T cell receptor beta chain. Its antigen is not known. Alongside a J-beta primer mix, a sample-barcoded 5' primer served in a second PCR lasting roughly 7 to 11 cycles. TCRdb called the 5' RACE reads again in MiXCR, with one record for every CDR3 protein. The sample includes about 1.1 million distinct CDR3 sequences, less than 45% of them seen just once. The CDR3 runs to 14 residues. The germline gives CDR1 MNHEY, CDR2 SMNVEV (reference sequence). V gave up 8 bases and J gave up 0 bases, with 12 bases separating them. This sample is drawn from a study of blood T cells in healthy people across ages. General study results and limits: Aged donors had fewer naive CD4+ cells and lower diversity than long-lived donors. Not knowing donor CMV status may have confounded expanded clonotype changes. Measured against age, TCR beta diversity per million T cells decreased in a roughly linear manner.

Each donor supplied approximately 10 milliliters of peripheral blood. The rearrangement uses TRBV27 and TRBJ2-3, with D possibly TRBD2 on 6 matching bases. Sequenced input: blood. This receptor was taken from a man in his late teens or twenties in good health. The CDR3 region is CASGGRTSTDTQYF. The CDR3 DNA is TGTGCCAGCGGGGGGAGAACTAGCACAGATACGCAGTATTTT.